A single sample gave rise to the 31 T cell receptor beta chains below, sequenced in a study of CD8+CD57+ T cells in acquired aplastic anemia. Profiling of TCR beta VDJ combinations and CDR3 sequences used genomic DNA as template. TCRdb called the reads again in MiXCR, with one record for every CDR3 protein. Of 100,000 to 150,000 distinct CDR3 sequences listed, 48% are singletons. The source material was sorted CD4+, CD8+, or CD8+CD57+ T cells (not recorded which) from PBMCs. The receptors come from a human donor in good health, serving as a control.

Ten or more counts support this clonotype. J is TRBJ1-1 and V is TRBV11-2; D is uncertain. Germline V CDR1 and CDR2: SGHAT, FQNNGV. CDR3 length equals 13 residues. V gave up 0 bases and J gave up 7 bases, with 9 bases separating them. The CDR3 loop is CASSLEGTLEAFF. The CDR3 nucleotides read TGTGCCAGCAGCTTAGAAGGTACGCTTGAAGCTTTCTTT. The full variable domain, rest sourced from reference TRBV11-2 and TRBJ1-1, is EAGVAQSPRYKIIEKRQSVAFWCNPISGHATLYWYQQILGQGPKLLIQFQNNGVVDDSQLPKDRFSAERLKGVDSTLKIQPAKLEDSAVYLCASSLEGTLEAFFGQGTRLTVV.

This clonotype was detected many times. The chain uses TRBV11-2 and TRBJ1-2; 10 positions match TRBD1. CDR1 is SGHAT and CDR2 is FQNNGV in the germline V gene. The CDR3 extends over 17 amino acids. Trimming at V came to 1 base and at J to 6 bases, leaving 11 bases not matched to a gene. CDR3 amino acids: CASSLGLGQGKGDGYTF. CDR3 in DNA: TGTGCCAGCAGCTTAGGTCTGGGACAGGGGAAGGGGGATGGCTACACCTTC.

In this sample, this clonotype turned up many times. The chain carries TRBV12-3 or TRBV12-4 and TRBJ2-7; no definite D call. V was shortened by 1 base and J by 3 bases, with 10 bases between the two germline ends. The length of the CDR3 is 14 residues. CDR3 sequence reads: CASSLGPSLYEQYF. The CDR3 nucleotides read TGTGCCAGCAGTTTAGGCCCTAGTCTCTACGAGCAGTACTTC.

This chain uses TRBV10-3 with TRBJ1-5; possible D gene TRBD1, 5 bases. Trimming removed 0 bases from V and 6 bases from J, with 12 bases in between. This CDR3 region has 15 residues. Germline V lookup: CDR1 ENHRY, CDR2 SYGVKD. CDR3: CAISESGQGSQPQHF. Here the CDR3 DNA reads TGTGCCATCAGTGAGTCGGGGCAGGGCAGTCAGCCCCAGCATTTT.

The chain employs TRBV19 and TRBJ1-6, with 7 nucleotides matching TRBD1. This CDR3 has 15 amino acids. CDR1 is LNHDA, CDR2 SQIVND, per germline (reference sequence). V lost 5 bases, J lost 6 bases, and 7 bases stayed unmatched. Here the CDR3 DNA reads TGTGCCAGTAGTGGGACGGGACAGCTTAATTCACCCCTCCACTTT. Protein product: CASSGTGQLNSPLHF. The full variable domain, with the rest looked up from reference TRBV19 and TRBJ1-6, is DGGITQSPKYLFRKEGQNVTLSCEQNLNHDAMYWYRQDPGQGLRLIYYSQIVNDFQKGDIAEGYSVSREKKESFPLTVTSAQKNPTAFYLCASSGTGQLNSPLHFGNGTRLTVT.

This chain connects TRBV10-3 to TRBJ2-3; tentatively, D is TRBD1 or TRBD2 (5 bases each). V was cut by 2 bases and J by 0 bases, with 12 bases left in between. CDR1 ENHRY and CDR2 SYGVKD come from the germline V gene. This CDR3 comprises 16 residues. The CDR3 nucleotides read TGTGCCATCAGTGAGGAAGGGGACGGGAGCACAGATACGCAGTATTTT. This codes for CAISEEGDGSTDTQYF.

The chain uses TRBV10-2 and TRBJ2-3; D is unresolved. This CDR3 is 13 amino acids long. V was clipped by 2 bases and J by 2 bases, with 5 bases between them. Per the germline V gene, CDR1 is WSHSY and CDR2 is SAAADI. As DNA, the CDR3 is TGCGCCAGCAGTGAGCCTAACACAGATACGCAGTATTTT. Translating it yields CASSEPNTDTQYF.

At least ten counts were recorded for this clonotype. The rearrangement links TRBV20-1 to TRBJ2-1; D ambiguous. CDR3 size: 13 residues. V was cut by 6 bases and J by 0 bases, with 9 bases left in between. CDR1 DFQATT and CDR2 SNEGSKA come from the germline V gene (reference sequence). The CDR3 region has the DNA TGCAGTGCCATACAGCCCTCCTACAATGAGCAGTTCTTC. It is translated as CSAIQPSYNEQFF.

This clonotype was picked up a small number of times. The J gene is TRBJ2-7, the V gene TRBV9; 9 nucleotides line up with TRBD1. The germline CDR1 and CDR2 sequences are SGDLS and YYNGEE. This CDR3 has 15 residues. With 2 bases clipped from V and 1 base from J, the junction kept 4 bases outside the gene matches. The CDR3 reads CASSVRTGASYEQYF. The CDR3 DNA is TGTGCCAGCAGCGTTAGGACAGGGGCTTCCTACGAGCAGTACTTC.

This clonotype is medium-sized within its sample. V gene TRBV25-1 combines with J gene TRBJ2-2; D ambiguous. The length of the CDR3 is 15 residues. The ends were cut back, 3 bases at V and 3 bases at J, with 11 bases in the middle. Germline-derived CDR1 and CDR2 are MGHDK and SYGVNS. The CDR3: CASSDGQRHTGELFF. The DNA of the CDR3 is TGTGCCAGCAGTGACGGCCAGCGTCACACCGGGGAGCTGTTTTTT. The variable domain in full, completed from reference TRBV25-1 and TRBJ2-2, reads EADIYQTPRYLVIGTGKKITLECSQTMGHDKMYWYQQDPGMELHLIHYSYGVNSTEKGDLSSESTVSRIRTEHFPLTLESARPSHTSQYLCASSDGQRHTGELFFGEGSRLTVL.

Details on this clonotype: Mismatch with germline at one junction end may stem from a read error. The genes are TRBV15 and TRBJ2-1; 13 bases are a match to TRBD2. The CDR3 is 15 amino acids. The germline V gene has CDR1 LNHNV and CDR2 YYDKDF (reference sequence). In nucleotides, the CDR3 is TGTGTCACCAGCGGGGGACTAGCGGGGACCAATGAGCAGTTCTTC. This sequence encodes CVTSGGLAGTNEQFF.

As regards this clonotype: A much larger clone lies one base from this, so it may be a read error. This is likely a read error, given that the CDR3 carries no conserved phenylalanine or tryptophan at its end. The J gene is TRBJ1-2, the V gene TRBV6-4; D is uncertain. Per germline, CDR1 MRHNA and CDR2 SNTAGT. This CDR3 has 9 residues. CDR3 DNA: TGTCCGCACCCTTGTGGCTACACCCTC. Translation: CPHPCGYTL.

The chain joins TRBV2 to TRBJ1-1; TRBD1 agrees at 10 bases. V gave up 5 bases and J gave up 10 bases; unmatched junction bases: 7. Per the germline V gene, CDR1 is SNHLY and CDR2 is FYNNEI. This CDR3 contains 13 residues. Here the CDR3 DNA reads TGTGCCAGCAGTTCCGACAGGGGGCGCCGAGCTTTCTTT. Translation gives CASSSDRGRRAFF.

This chain joins TRBV5-4 and TRBJ2-5; 8 positions match TRBD2. V trimming: 0 bases; J trimming: 5 bases; junction bases outside the gene matches: 0. The CDR3 is 13 amino acids. Germline CDR1 is SGHNT and CDR2 is YYREEE (reference sequence). As DNA, the CDR3 is TGTGCCAGCAGCTTGGTAGCGGGGGAGACCCAGTACTTC. It encodes CASSLVAGETQYF.

There are many counts of this clonotype. The chain carries TRBV5-6 and TRBJ2-3; 10 nucleotides align to TRBD2. The junction had 5 bases not matched to a gene; V was cut back by 2 bases and J by 2 bases. CDR1 and CDR2 (germline): SGHDT, YYEEEE. The CDR3 consists of 16 residues. The CDR3 DNA reads TGTGCCAGCAGCTTCCCCGGACTAGCGGACACAGATACGCAGTATTTT. Protein sequence: CASSFPGLADTDTQYF.

The chain links TRBV11-1 to TRBJ2-2, with a tentative D call TRBD1 (7 bases). V lost 5 bases to trimming and J lost 1 base, with 23 bases between them. The CDR3 runs to 19 residues. Per germline, CDR1 SGHAT and CDR2 FQDESV (reference sequence). In nucleotides, the CDR3 is TGTGCCAGCAGCACCAGGACAGGAGGGGCGTCCTTGAACACCGGGGAGCTGTTTTTT. This translates into CASSTRTGGASLNTGELFF.

The chain recombines TRBV20-1 with TRBJ2-1, with TRBD2 identical over 7 bases. After removal of 2 bases from V and 2 bases from J, the junction contained 6 bases not matched to a gene. CDR1 and CDR2 from the germline V gene are DFQATT and SNEGSKA (reference sequence). This CDR3 region has 15 residues. The CDR3 protein is CSARSTRGTYNEQFF. In DNA form, the CDR3 reads TGCAGTGCTAGATCCACGCGGGGGACCTACAATGAGCAGTTCTTC.

The CDR3 region has the DNA TGTGCCAGCAGCCCAGATGTGGGGGGGCTAACAGATACGCAGTATTTT. This encodes CASSPDVGGLTDTQYF. The chain employs TRBV9 and TRBJ2-3; possible D gene TRBD2, 7 bases. The CDR3 extends over 16 amino acids. Germline loops: CDR1 SGDLS, CDR2 YYNGEE. The ends were cut back, 4 bases at V and 3 bases at J, with 18 bases in the middle. The whole variable domain, remainder taken from reference TRBV9 and TRBJ2-3, is DSGVTQTPKHLITATGQRVTLRCSPRSGDLSVYWYQQSLDQGLQFLIQYYNGEERAKGNILERFSAQQFPDLHSELNLSSLELGDSALYFCASSPDVGGLTDTQYFGPGTRLTVL.

The chain uses TRBV7-2 and TRBJ2-5, with D hard to call. The V gene lost 11 bases and the J gene lost 0 bases, with 10 bases spanning the gap. Germline assignment: CDR1 SGHTA and CDR2 FQGNSA. The CDR3 loop spans 12 amino acids. The CDR3 DNA reads as TGTGCCGGAGCCCGTGACCAAGAGACCCAGTACTTC. Amino acids: CAGARDQETQYF. The entire variable domain, with the rest obtained from reference TRBV7-2 and TRBJ2-5, is as follows: GAGVSQSPSNKVTEKGKDVELRCDPISGHTALYWYRQSLGQGLEFLIYFQGNSAPDKSGLPSDRFSAERTGGSVSTLTIQRTQQEDSAVYLCAGARDQETQYFGPGTRLLVL.

The rearrangement uses TRBV27 and TRBJ1-1; D is uncertain. CDR1 and CDR2 from the germline V gene are MNHEY and SMNVEV (reference sequence). The CDR3 length is 14 residues. V was shortened by 7 bases and J by 1 base, with 13 bases between the two germline ends. The CDR3 nucleotides are TGTGCCAGCACTCTTTCGCAAGGGAACACTGAAGCTTTCTTT. As protein: CASTLSQGNTEAFF.

The chain recombines TRBV4-1 with TRBJ2-2; 7 positions agree with TRBD2. CDR3 length equals 16 residues. Germline CDR1 reads MGHRA; CDR2 reads YSYEKL. V shed 5 bases and J 6 bases; nucleotides not matched to a gene: 12. The DNA of the CDR3 is TGCGCCAGCAGCGGGGGGGGGTGGACTGCGGCCGGGGAGCTGTTTTTT. As protein: CASSGGGWTAAGELFF.

This sequence joins TRBV20-1 and TRBJ1-3, with no clear D. Germline values: CDR1 DFQATT, CDR2 SNEGSKA (reference sequence). V was pared by 5 bases and J by 3 bases, with 8 bases between. The CDR3 contains 12 residues. The CDR3 DNA reads as TGCAGTGCTCACGATCATGGAAACACCATATATTTT. This codes for CSAHDHGNTIYF.

This chain links TRBV19 with TRBJ2-1; 10 bases map to TRBD2. The CDR3 spans 15 residues. Germline CDR1 is LNHDA and CDR2 is SQIVND (reference sequence). The V segment lost 5 bases and the J segment 7 bases; nucleotides outside the gene matches: 8. The CDR3 here is CASSGLLAGRNEQFF. In nucleotides, the CDR3 is TGTGCCAGTAGTGGGCTACTAGCGGGGCGGAATGAGCAGTTCTTC.

CDR3 sequence (DNA): TGTGCCAGCAGTTACGACGGGGGCTGGTCCACCTTC. Its protein is CASSYDGGWSTF. V is TRBV12-3 or TRBV12-4 and J is TRBJ1-2; possibly TRBD1 for D (6 bases). With 4 bases removed from V and 13 bases from J, the gap between germline ends came to 16 bases. The CDR3 is 12 residues long.

The gene calls are TRBV13 and TRBJ1-2; 7 bases are shared with TRBD1. Germline-derived CDR1 and CDR2 are PRHDT and FYEKMQ (reference sequence). The CDR3 consists of 22 residues. V lost 5 bases, J lost 2 bases, and 29 bases stayed unmatched. The CDR3 DNA sequence: TGTGCCAGCAGCCGCGCCAAAAAGTTTCAGGGAGGACAGGACCCGACGAACTATGGCTACACCTTC. Translated, it gives CASSRAKKFQGGQDPTNYGYTF.

With regard to this clonotype: This may arise from a read error, as a much more abundant clone is one base away. The chain links TRBV4-1 to TRBJ2-7; D may be TRBD2 (6 bases). CDR3 size: 17 residues. Germline V CDR1 and CDR2: MGHRA, YSYEKL. The V end was cut by 0 bases, the J end by 7 bases, with 22 bases between. CDR3 amino acids: CASSQDGGLSSYNEQYF. The CDR3, as DNA: TGCGCCAGCAGCCAAGATGGGGGACTGAGCTCCTACAATGAGCAGTACTTC.

This clonotype was found many times. The rearrangement joins TRBV20-1 to TRBJ1-2; 10 bases agree with TRBD1. The CDR3 is 13 residues long. V gave up 5 bases and J gave up 2 bases; unmatched junction bases: 2. Per the germline V gene, CDR1 is DFQATT and CDR2 is SNEGSKA (reference sequence). The CDR3 DNA is TGCAGTGCTCGACAGGGGGCGAACTATGGCTACACCTTC. Protein sequence: CSARQGANYGYTF.

In DNA, the CDR3 is TGCAGTGCTACGACAGAAGTCAATTCACCCCTCCACTTT. It specifies CSATTEVNSPLHF. The J gene is TRBJ1-6, the V gene TRBV20-1; TRBD1 is a possible D gene (5 bases). The germline V gene encodes CDR1 DFQATT and CDR2 SNEGSKA (reference sequence). Trimming left V 4 bases short and J 7 bases short, with 11 bases between. This CDR3 region has 13 residues.

This clonotype was seen a handful of times. The chain uses TRBV24-1 and TRBJ2-3, with no clear D. The CDR3 length is 14 residues. Germline CDR1 KGHDR, CDR2 SFDVKD. The ends were cut back, 4 bases at V and 7 bases at J, with 14 bases in the middle. The DNA of the CDR3 is TGTGCCACCAGTGACTCCGGTCGTTCAAATACGCAGTATTTT. Translation gives CATSDSGRSNTQYF.

There are many counts of this clonotype. V usage is TRBV9 and J usage is TRBJ1-4; no clear D gene. Germline V gives CDR1 SGDLS, CDR2 YYNGEE. This CDR3 comprises 16 residues. V shed 1 base and J shed 0 bases, with 10 bases lying between them. For the CDR3, the DNA is TGTGCCAGCAGCGTACGGGGAGACACAACTAATGAAAAACTGTTTTTT. Its protein is CASSVRGDTTNEKLFF.

This clonotype was recorded many times. The chain recombines TRBV7-2 with TRBJ1-4; tentatively, D is TRBD1 (5 bases). There are 14 residues in the CDR3. V lost 3 bases to trimming and J lost 4 bases, with 9 bases between them. The germline V gene encodes CDR1 SGHTA and CDR2 FQGNSA. The CDR3 sequence: CASSFRQGNEKLFF. The CDR3 DNA reads TGTGCCAGCAGCTTTCGGCAGGGTAATGAAAAACTGTTTTTT.